This TCR beta chain is from a study of technical replicates of blood from a handful of donors (dated by TCRdb to the late 2010s). Points on this clone: No antigen is known for it. Qualities for individual bases were not recorded, and no much larger clone is one base off.

Libraries were built with the immunoSEQ multiplex PCR assay. In TCRdb, the immuneACCESS table is reduced to in-frame sequences with V and J assigned. These tables do not hold every clone; where another copy was compared, an unresolved V gene accounts for under half, and the others remain unexplained. This sample gives approximately 82,000 clones in total; about 90% of them show up just once. The ten largest clones take up 0.25% to 0.35% of the sample. From V the trimming removes 1 base and from J it removes 1 base, while the gene matches leave 1 base of the junction unaccounted for. Spanning cysteine to phenylalanine, the CDR3 consists of 17 amino acids. Only the CDR3 portion is preserved as DNA: 51 bases, with reading frame beginning at the first base. Per the germline V gene, MGHDK is the CDR1 and SYGVNS is the CDR2.

The sample consisted of T cells isolated from PBMCs. The receptor was derived from a human donor in good health. The chain is encoded by TRBV25-1 joined to TRBJ1-4; 12 nucleotides in the junction match TRBD1. At the DNA level, the sequence is TGTGCCAGCAGTGAATGGGACAGGGGGCAAACTAATGAAAAACTGTTTTTT. Translated, it gives CASSEWDRGQTNEKLFF.